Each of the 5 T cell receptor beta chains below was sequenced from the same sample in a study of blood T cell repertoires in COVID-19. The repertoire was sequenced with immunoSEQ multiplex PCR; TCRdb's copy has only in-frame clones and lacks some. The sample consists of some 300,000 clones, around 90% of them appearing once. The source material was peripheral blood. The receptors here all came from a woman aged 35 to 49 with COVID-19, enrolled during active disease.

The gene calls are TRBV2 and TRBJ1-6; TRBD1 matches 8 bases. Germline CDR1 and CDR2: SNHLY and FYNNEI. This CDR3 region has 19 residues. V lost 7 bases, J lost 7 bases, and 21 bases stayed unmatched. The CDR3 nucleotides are TGTGCCAGCACTACCGCAACAGGGGGACGCGCCTTTGACAATTCACCCCTCCACTTT. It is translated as CASTTATGGRAFDNSPLHF.

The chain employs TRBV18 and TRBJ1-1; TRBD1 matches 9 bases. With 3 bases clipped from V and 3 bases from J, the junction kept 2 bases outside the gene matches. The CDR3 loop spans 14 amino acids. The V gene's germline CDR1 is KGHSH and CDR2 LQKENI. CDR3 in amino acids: CASSPWTGDTEAFF. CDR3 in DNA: TGTGCCAGCTCACCGTGGACAGGGGACACTGAAGCTTTCTTT.

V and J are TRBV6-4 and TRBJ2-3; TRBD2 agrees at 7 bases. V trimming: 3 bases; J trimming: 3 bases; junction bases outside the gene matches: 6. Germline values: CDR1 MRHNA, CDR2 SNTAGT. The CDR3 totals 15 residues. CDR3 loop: CASSEGGGPTDTQYF. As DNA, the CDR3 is TGTGCCAGCAGTGAGGGGGGAGGGCCGACAGATACGCAGTATTTT.

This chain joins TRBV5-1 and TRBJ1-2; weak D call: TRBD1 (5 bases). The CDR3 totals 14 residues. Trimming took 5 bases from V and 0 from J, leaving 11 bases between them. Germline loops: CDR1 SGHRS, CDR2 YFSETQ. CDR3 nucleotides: TGCGCCAGCAGAGGGGATCCTACTAACTATGGCTACACCTTC. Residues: CASRGDPTNYGYTF.

CDR3 sequence reads: CASSRLRGSYEQYF. Written as DNA, the CDR3 is TGTGCCAGTAGTAGGTTGAGGGGGTCCTACGAGCAGTACTTC. V gene TRBV19 combines with J gene TRBJ2-7; tentatively, D is TRBD1 (6 bases). The V gene lost 4 bases and the J gene lost 1 base, with 11 bases spanning the gap. Germline CDR1 and CDR2: LNHDA and SQIVND (reference sequence). This CDR3 is 14 amino acids long.